The sequence of this T cell receptor (beta chain) was determined in a study of beta chain features in type 1 diabetes. As regards this clone: Its antigen is undetermined. An end of the junction differs from the germline gene, which may be a read error.

Points from the study as a whole: Moderate yet significant TCRB CDR3 shortening was seen in Type 1 diabetes patients in all four CD4+ subsets.

Sorting of CD4+ naive, central memory, regulatory and stem cell-like memory cells was performed via CD45RO/CCR7/CD25/CD127/CD95/CD27. What was sequenced were expressed TCRB transcripts, since all of the isolated RNA had been reverse transcribed. For naive, central memory and regulatory T cell samples, reads averaged roughly 3.7 million. Only in-frame clones appear in the TCRdb table, and some are missing; sequencing was by immunoSEQ multiplex PCR. This sample has under 150,000 clones; 6.9% occur once, and the top ten carry around 1.5%. The sequenced sample was central memory CD4+ T cells from blood. The clonotype comes from a woman aged 30 to 39 in good health.

The CDR3 spells CASSLQGFSQPQHF. Written as DNA, the CDR3 is TGTGCCAGCAGCCTACAGGGGTTTAGCCAGCCCCAGCATTTT. The chain couples TRBV5-1 to TRBJ1-5; 7 positions agree with TRBD1. From germline, CDR1 is SGHRS and CDR2 YFSETQ. The CDR3 totals 14 residues.